Listed here are 29 T cell receptor beta chains from one sample, sequenced in a study of blood T cells in healthy people across ages. The second PCR ran about 6 to 11 cycles with a sample-barcoded 5' primer and J-beta primers. TCRdb reanalysed the 5' RACE reads using MiXCR and keeps one entry per CDR3 protein. The data contain some 1.4 million distinct CDR3 sequences, about 40% of them singletons. The sequenced sample consisted of blood. Source of these receptors: a woman younger than 35 in good health.

This chain uses TRBV7-2 with TRBJ2-6; unclear D gene. The CDR3 has 11 amino acids. Between the trimmed V and J ends, which lost 1 base and 13 bases, there was a span of 5 bases. Germline V lookup: CDR1 SGHTA, CDR2 FQGNSA. CDR3 DNA: TGTGCCAGCAGCTTAGTAGATGTCCTGACTTTC. This encodes CASSLVDVLTF.

This rearrangement joins TRBV10-3 to TRBJ2-3; TRBD1 might be the D (5 bases). The CDR3 consists of 12 residues. The germline V and J ends were trimmed by 8 bases and 1 base, with 7 bases remaining between them. The germline V gene encodes CDR1 ENHRY and CDR2 SYGVKD. CDR3 sequence reads: CAIQTGTDTQYF. CDR3 nucleotides: TGTGCCATCCAGACAGGCACAGATACGCAGTATTTT.

The V and J genes are TRBV28 and TRBJ2-5; the D is unclear. The CDR3 is made up of 14 amino acids. V shed 6 bases and J shed 1 base, with 12 bases lying between them. Germline CDR1 is MDHEN and CDR2 is SYDVKM. Here the CDR3 reads CASRESLLQETQYF. CDR3 in DNA: TGTGCCAGCAGGGAATCCCTGCTCCAAGAGACCCAGTACTTC. The whole variable domain, filled in from reference TRBV28 and TRBJ2-5, reads DVKVTQSSRYLVKRTGEKVFLECVQDMDHENMFWYRQDPGLGLRLIYFSYDVKMKEKGDIPEGYSVSREKKERFSLILESASTNQTSMYLCASRESLLQETQYFGPGTRLLVL.

This clonotype was found a few times. This chain joins TRBV2 and TRBJ1-2; D possibly corresponds to TRBD1 (5 bases). From germline, CDR1 is SNHLY and CDR2 FYNNEI. This CDR3 contains 15 residues. Trimming removed 3 bases from V and 7 bases from J, with 18 bases in between. The chain's CDR3 is CASSETARAGVGYTF. For the CDR3, the DNA is TGTGCCAGCAGTGAGACAGCCCGGGCGGGGGTTGGCTACACCTTC.

This sequence joins TRBV25-1 and TRBJ2-3; D possibly corresponds to TRBD1 (7 bases). The CDR3 length is 16 residues. Germline assignment: CDR1 MGHDK and CDR2 SYGVNS. Between the trimmed V and J ends, which lost 1 base and 0 bases, there was a span of 11 bases. DNA of the CDR3: TGTGCCAGCAGTGAATGGAGGGGGCGAAGCACAGATACGCAGTATTTT. Translation gives CASSEWRGRSTDTQYF.

The gene calls are TRBV7-9 and TRBJ2-3; 9 bases agree with TRBD2. Germline loops: CDR1 SEHNR, CDR2 FQNEAQ (reference sequence). The length of the CDR3 is 14 residues. Germline trimming cut 11 bases from V and 0 bases from J; bases unmatched to any gene: 6. CDR3 DNA: TGTGCCGGCCGACTAGCGGTTAGCACAGATACGCAGTATTTT. Translation: CAGRLAVSTDTQYF.

The chain joins TRBV4-1 to TRBJ1-2; TRBD1 matches 8 bases. The trim removed 0 bases at V and 10 bases at J, leaving 10 bases unmatched. This CDR3 comprises 15 residues. The V gene's germline CDR1 is MGHRA and CDR2 YSYEKL. This CDR3 reads CASSQDPGGASHYTF. For the CDR3, the DNA is TGCGCCAGCAGCCAAGATCCAGGGGGCGCCTCACACTACACCTTC.

This clonotype was counted only a few times. The chain is built from TRBV28 and TRBJ2-1; unclear D gene. The length of the CDR3 is 13 residues. Germline V lookup: CDR1 MDHEN, CDR2 SYDVKM. Trimming took off 1 base at V and 3 bases at J, with 4 bases between the two ends. The CDR3 DNA sequence: TGTGCCAGCAGTTTATCCCACTACAATGAGCAGTTCTTC. Translation: CASSLSHYNEQFF.

This clonotype has a handful of counts. The chain uses TRBV5-6 and TRBJ2-5, with D tentatively TRBD2 (5 bases). The CDR3 covers 17 residues. V was shortened by 0 bases and J by 0 bases, with 15 bases between the two germline ends. Germline CDR1 reads SGHDT; CDR2 reads YYEEEE. In DNA, the CDR3 is TGTGCCAGCAGCTTGGACGAGGACTTAACGTACCAAGAGACCCAGTACTTC. Translation: CASSLDEDLTYQETQYF. The full variable domain, with the rest looked up from reference TRBV5-6 and TRBJ2-5, is DAGVTQSPTHLIKTRGQQVTLRCSPKSGHDTVSWYQQALGQGPQFIFQYYEEEERQRGNFPDRFSGHQFPNYSSELNVNALLLGDSALYLCASSLDEDLTYQETQYFGPGTRLLVL.

This chain uses TRBV27 with TRBJ2-4; 7 bases agree with TRBD2. The CDR3 totals 12 residues. Trimming removed 8 bases from V and 5 bases from J; junction bases left unmatched: 3. The germline CDR1 and CDR2 sequences are MNHEY and SMNVEV (reference sequence). CDR3 sequence (DNA): TGTGCCAGCGGCCGGGGGGAAAACATTCAGTACTTC. Translation gives CASGRGENIQYF.

This clonotype has just one count. This could be a read error, since a much larger clone is one nucleotide away. The chain joins TRBV4-1 to TRBJ2-5; 10 nucleotides align to TRBD2. The closer fit of TRBJ2-7 to the DNA end suggests the J call may be wrong. The CDR3 length is 15 residues. The germline V gene encodes CDR1 MGHRA and CDR2 YSYEKL. In nucleotides, the CDR3 is TGCGCCAGCAGCCGTCCACTAGCGGGGACCTACGAGCAGTACTTC. This encodes CASSRPLAGTYEQYF.

In DNA, the CDR3 is TGTGCCAGCAGTCCAAACGGACCACGAGGCAATCAGCCCCAGCATTTT. Residues: CASSPNGPRGNQPQHF. The chain combines TRBV27 with TRBJ1-5; D gene unclear. This CDR3 spans 16 amino acids. Germline values: CDR1 MNHEY, CDR2 SMNVEV (reference sequence). V lost 5 bases to trimming and J lost 2 bases, with 16 bases between them.

The J gene is TRBJ1-5, the V gene TRBV20-1, with D maybe TRBD1 (5 bases). V dropped 3 bases and J dropped 3 bases, with 9 bases sitting between them. The CDR3 is made up of 13 amino acids. Germline V gene data show CDR1 as DFQATT and CDR2 as SNEGSKA (reference sequence). CDR3: CSASWGDNQPQHF. The CDR3 DNA reads as TGCAGTGCTAGTTGGGGGGACAATCAGCCCCAGCATTTT.

V and J are TRBV12-3 or TRBV12-4 and TRBJ2-3; tentative D call: TRBD2 (5 bases). With 7 bases removed from V and 2 bases from J, the gap between germline ends came to 7 bases. This CDR3 is 12 amino acids long. The CDR3 nucleotides are TGTGCCAGCACCGGGAACACAGATACGCAGTATTTT. Translation gives CASTGNTDTQYF.

This clonotype appeared a few times. The V and J genes are TRBV7-9 and TRBJ2-5, with 16 bases lining up with TRBD2. CDR1 and CDR2 from the germline V gene are SEHNR and FQNEAQ (reference sequence). The CDR3 is 18 amino acids. After removal of 5 bases from V and 5 bases from J, the junction contained 11 bases not matched to a gene. In nucleotides, the CDR3 is TGTGCCAGCAGCAGAACCGGGACTAGCGGGGGGGCCCGTGAGACCCAGTACTTC. Protein sequence: CASSRTGTSGGARETQYF.

The rearrangement uses TRBV12-3 or TRBV12-4 and TRBJ1-2, with unresolved D. The V gene lost 6 bases and the J gene lost 0 bases, with 8 bases spanning the gap. The CDR3 loop spans 13 amino acids. CDR3 nucleotide sequence: TGTGCCAGCAGGGATTTCCCTAACTATGGCTACACCTTC. Translated: CASRDFPNYGYTF.

This clonotype was detected a few times. The genes are TRBV6-6 and TRBJ2-5; D is unclear. The CDR3 runs 14 residues. Germline CDR1 is MNHNY and CDR2 is SVGAGI (reference sequence). Trimming removed 6 bases from V and 3 bases from J, with 14 bases in between. In DNA form, the CDR3 reads TGTGCCAGCAGACCCTTAAAAAAAGAAGAGACCCAGTACTTC. Translating gives CASRPLKKEETQYF.

The chain employs TRBV12-3 or TRBV12-4 and TRBJ2-2; no firm D call. The V and J ends lost 2 bases and 6 bases respectively, with 7 bases between them. This CDR3 is built from 13 residues. CDR3 in DNA: TGTGCCAGCAGTTTATCGATTGCCGGGGAGCTGTTTTTT. Its protein is CASSLSIAGELFF.

A few counts support this clonotype. V gene TRBV12-5 combines with J gene TRBJ2-7; TRBD1 aligns across 7 bases. Germline values: CDR1 LGHNT, CDR2 FRNRAP. This CDR3 comprises 15 residues. V lost 7 bases, J lost 0 bases, and 9 bases stayed unmatched. CDR3 sequence: CASALIDRDSYEQYF. CDR3 DNA sequence: TGTGCTAGTGCCCTAATCGACAGGGACTCCTACGAGCAGTACTTC.

This clonotype turned up a few times. This chain joins TRBV3-1 and TRBJ2-2; no clear D. The CDR3 covers 13 residues. The germline CDR1 and CDR2 sequences are LGHDT and YNNKEL (reference sequence). The V and J ends lost 6 bases and 0 bases respectively, with 5 bases between them. The chain's CDR3 is CASRTSNTGELFF. In DNA form, the CDR3 reads TGTGCCAGCAGGACCTCGAACACCGGGGAGCTGTTTTTT. Full variable domain (outside the CDR3, taken from reference TRBV3-1 and TRBJ2-2): DTAVSQTPKYLVTQMGNDKSIKCEQNLGHDTMYWYKQDSKKFLKIMFSYNNKELIINETVPNRFSPKSPDKAHLNLHINSLELGDSAVYFCASRTSNTGELFFGEGSRLTVL.

The chain is built from TRBV29-1 and TRBJ2-1, with 14 bases fitting TRBD2. Germline assignment: CDR1 SQVTM and CDR2 ANQGSEA. CDR3 size: 17 residues. The junction had 8 bases not matched to a gene; V was cut back by 7 bases and J by 0 bases. The CDR3 sequence is CSGTSGRRFSSYNEQFF. The CDR3 nucleotides read TGCAGCGGGACTAGCGGGAGGAGATTCAGCTCCTACAATGAGCAGTTCTTC.

V and J are TRBV12-3 or TRBV12-4 and TRBJ2-7, with 8 bases lining up with TRBD2. TRBJ2-4 explains the end of the DNA better; the J call may be wrong. This CDR3 spans 21 amino acids. In DNA form, the CDR3 reads TGTGCCAGCAGTTCCCGACCCCATTTCGGGGGAGCGGGAGTAGCCAAAAACATTCAGTACTTC. It translates to CASSSRPHFGGAGVAKNIQYF.

This clonotype was seen a handful of times. This chain uses TRBV20-1 with TRBJ2-1; 9 nucleotides align to TRBD1. With V trimmed by 6 bases and J by 6 bases, 3 bases remained unmatched. The CDR3 extends over 12 amino acids. Per germline, CDR1 DFQATT and CDR2 SNEGSKA (reference sequence). The CDR3 loop is CSATTGGNEQFF. CDR3 nucleotide sequence: TGCAGTGCCACGACAGGGGGCAATGAGCAGTTCTTC.

This chain connects TRBV10-3 to TRBJ2-1; D may match TRBD1 or TRBD2 (5 bases each). Germline V lookup: CDR1 ENHRY, CDR2 SYGVKD. This CDR3 is 17 amino acids long. The V end lost 0 bases, the J end lost 5 bases, and 17 bases lay between the germline ends. The CDR3 bases are TGTGCCATCAGTGAGTCGAGGCGGCGAGCGGACAACAATGAGCAGTTCTTC. Translating it yields CAISESRRRADNNEQFF.

V is TRBV27 and J is TRBJ2-3, with D perhaps TRBD1 or TRBD2 (6 bases each). The CDR3 covers 16 residues. Trimming cost V 5 bases and J 6 bases, with 21 bases left between them. Germline CDR1 MNHEY, CDR2 SMNVEV (reference sequence). The CDR3 loop reads CASSHRVGGLSDTQYF. Here the CDR3 DNA reads TGTGCCAGCAGTCACCGGGTAGGGGGACTCTCCGATACGCAGTATTTT.

The chain recombines TRBV7-9 with TRBJ1-5; D gene uncertain. With 5 bases removed from V and 8 bases from J, the gap between germline ends came to 13 bases. The CDR3 sequence is 13 residues long. CDR1 SEHNR and CDR2 FQNEAQ come from the germline V gene (reference sequence). CDR3 in DNA: TGTGCCAGCAGCCAGAACATGGCTGAGCCCCAGCATTTT. Its translation: CASSQNMAEPQHF.

The CDR3 loop reads CASSQDDGWKTGWFGTQYF. CDR3 sequence (DNA): TGCGCCAGCAGCCAAGACGATGGATGGAAGACAGGGTGGTTTGGTACGCAGTATTTT. The J gene is TRBJ2-3, the V gene TRBV4-1; TRBD1 aligns across 7 bases. This CDR3 is 19 amino acids long. The germline V gene has CDR1 MGHRA and CDR2 YSYEKL. The V gene end was trimmed by 0 bases and the J gene end by 8 bases; junction bases not matched to a gene: 20.

The rearrangement uses TRBV4-1 and TRBJ1-5, with D perhaps matching TRBD1 (5 bases). CDR1 MGHRA and CDR2 YSYEKL come from the germline V gene. The CDR3 extends over 12 amino acids. V lost 4 bases to trimming and J lost 9 bases, with 10 bases between them. The CDR3: CASSRGPGPQHF. For the CDR3, the DNA is TGCGCCAGCAGCCGGGGACCGGGGCCCCAGCATTTT.

J is TRBJ2-2 and V is TRBV12-3 or TRBV12-4; 7 bases line up with TRBD1. Germline trimming cut 7 bases from V and 8 bases from J; bases unmatched to any gene: 7. The CDR3 spans 13 residues. CDR3: CASTEGARGELFF. DNA of the CDR3: TGTGCCAGCACAGAGGGGGCGCGGGGGGAGCTGTTTTTT.